This T cell receptor beta chain was observed in a study of a mutant IDH1 vaccine in newly diagnosed glioma. The overall study: Patients got their first vaccination 4-6 weeks after radiotherapy alone, or with temozolomide cycles. Pretreatment consisted of radiotherapy, temozolomide, or both, with most receiving both. Week 35 brought visit V12, which was followed by visit V13 at week 47.

V lost 4 bases to trimming and J lost 1 base, with 7 bases between them. Looked up from germline, CDR1 is SQVTM and CDR2 is ANQGSEA. The CDR3 loop spans 12 amino acids. Documented time point: week 35, safety follow-up. Topical imiquimod was applied with each vaccine dose, which held 300 ug of mutant IDH1 20-mer peptide. Notes on this clone: What it binds is not known.

Clones were read by immunoSEQ multiplex PCR, and TCRdb kept only the in-frame ones, dropping some. Of approximately 30,000 clones in the sample, around three quarters are singletons; the top ten hold about 9.3%. The material was PBMCs, obtained from a glioma patient whose treatment included an IDH1 peptide vaccine. The chain links TRBV29-1 to TRBJ1-1; D remains unclear. The TCR originated in a woman in her thirties with glioma. Some clones in this sample may be carry-over from other donors' samples. The CDR3 DNA is TGCAGCGTTGGGTTCACGAACACTGAAGCTTTCTTT. As protein: CSVGFTNTEAFF.